One sample yielded the 4 T cell receptor beta chains listed below, sequenced in a study of naive and memory T cell subsets. The beta constant-region primer was an equimolar mix of two oligonucleotides covering TRBC1 and TRBC2. MiXCR, run by TCRdb on the UMI-ligation and nested PCR reads, gives a single entry per CDR3 protein. The top ten hold 0.14% to 0.15% of the sample, which has 140,000 to 150,000 distinct CDR3 sequences, about 18% seen once. Sequencing was carried out using naive CD4+ T cells from blood. The receptor set was obtained from a human donor in good health.

This chain joins TRBV6-6 and TRBJ2-4, with 11 positions matching TRBD1. This CDR3 region has 14 residues. CDR1 and CDR2 (germline): MNHNY, SVGAGI (reference sequence). J was trimmed by 5 bases and V by 6 bases; bases with no gene match: 3. In DNA form, the CDR3 reads TGTGCCAGCAGAAAGGGACAGGGGGAAAACATTCAGTACTTC. It translates to CASRKGQGENIQYF.

This sequence joins TRBV6-6 and TRBJ2-5; no definite D call. Between the trimmed V and J ends, which lost 8 bases and 4 bases, there was a span of 14 bases. Germline CDR1 is MNHNY and CDR2 is SVGAGI (reference sequence). The CDR3 has 13 amino acids. In DNA form, the CDR3 reads TGTGCCAGCGAAAAAGGATCCCTAGAGACCCAGTACTTC. Translating it yields CASEKGSLETQYF.

This clonotype was seen at least ten times. This chain links TRBV20-1 with TRBJ1-1; D unclear. CDR1 is DFQATT, CDR2 SNEGSKA, per germline (reference sequence). The ends were cut back, 3 bases at V and 0 bases at J, with 8 bases in the middle. This CDR3 region has 13 residues. The DNA for the CDR3 is TGCAGTGCTAGTCCCACAATGAACACTGAAGCTTTCTTT. It encodes CSASPTMNTEAFF.

This clonotype appeared a few times. This chain uses TRBV12-3 or TRBV12-4 with TRBJ2-2; 7 nucleotides agree with TRBD2. The CDR3 is 14 amino acids. The V gene end was trimmed by 4 bases and the J gene end by 7 bases; junction bases not matched to a gene: 6. This chain's CDR3 is CASSSPGLRGELFF. The CDR3 region has the DNA TGTGCCAGCAGTTCACCGGGACTACGCGGGGAGCTGTTTTTT.